These 18 T cell receptor beta chains were sequenced from one sample in a study of T cells in Graves' hyperthyroidism and ophthalmopathy. Amplified TCR beta CDR3 regions came from RNA transcripts. In the first-round RT-PCR of the TCR CDR3, the HTBI primer set was used. One entry per CDR3 protein, called by TCRdb with MiXCR from the multiplex PCR reads. The data contain around 660,000 distinct CDR3 sequences, roughly 46% of them singletons. Source material: peripheral blood or thyroid tissue (not recorded which). Receptors originate from an adult man with Graves' disease, either hyperthyroidism or ophthalmopathy (not recorded which).

The chain has TRBV9 and TRBJ1-5; TRBD1 matches 7 bases. Germline V gene sequence: CDR1 SGDLS, CDR2 YYNGEE. V was clipped by 0 bases and J by 7 bases; unmatched bases: 7. The CDR3 totals 15 residues. The CDR3 reads CASSVGGGAGQPQHF. The CDR3 DNA reads TGTGCCAGCAGCGTAGGAGGGGGCGCGGGACAGCCCCAGCATTTT.

V gene TRBV29-1 combines with J gene TRBJ1-3, with 10 bases identical to TRBD1. In germline, CDR1 is SQVTM, CDR2 ANQGSEA. There are 14 residues in the CDR3. The CDR3 loop is CGAGQGDFGNTIYF. CDR3 DNA: TGCGGCGCCGGACAGGGGGATTTCGGAAACACCATATATTTT.

Remarks on this clonotype: Compared with germline, one end of the junction differs, possibly owing to a read error. The gene calls are TRBV6-5 and TRBJ1-1; D unresolved. This CDR3 is 14 amino acids long. The V gene's germline CDR1 is MNHEY and CDR2 SVGAGI. Written as DNA, the CDR3 is TGTGCCATCAGTTACTCGAACAAGAACACTGAAGCTTTCTTT. This codes for CAISYSNKNTEAFF.

This clonotype was counted ten times or more. The chain recombines TRBV7-8 with TRBJ1-3; D is undetermined. There are 15 residues in the CDR3. The germline V and J ends were trimmed by 5 bases and 4 bases, with 15 bases remaining between them. CDR1 SGHVS and CDR2 FQNEAQ come from the germline V gene. Here the CDR3 DNA reads TGTGCCAGCAGCGCGGCCCTTTACCCCGGAAACACCATATATTTT. It translates to CASSAALYPGNTIYF.

The rearrangement joins TRBV6-2 or TRBV6-3 to TRBJ1-6, with D possibly being TRBD1 (6 bases). The germline V and J ends were trimmed by 0 bases and 5 bases, with 11 bases remaining between them. The CDR3 length is 16 residues. Germline V gene data show CDR1 as MNHEY and CDR2 as SVGEGT. CDR3 nucleotide sequence: TGTGCCAGCAGTTACTCTTCAGGGGCCGATAATTCACCCCTCCACTTT. Translating it yields CASSYSSGADNSPLHF.

The CDR3 loop reads CASRTRGRQETQYF. The CDR3 coding sequence is TGTGCCAGCCGCACACGCGGACGGCAAGAGACCCAGTACTTC. J is TRBJ2-5 and V is TRBV7-9, with no clear D. The germline gives CDR1 SEHNR, CDR2 FQNEAQ (reference sequence). This CDR3 region has 14 residues. The germline V and J ends were trimmed by 8 bases and 2 bases, with 15 bases remaining between them.

This clonotype has just a few counts. The V call is TRBV20-1, the J call TRBJ2-7; no reliable D call. This CDR3 contains 15 residues. Trimming shortened V by 0 bases and J by 0 bases, and 12 bases separated the two germline ends. The germline gives CDR1 DFQATT, CDR2 SNEGSKA (reference sequence). CDR3 DNA sequence: TGCAGTGCTAGAGATGTAGGACCGAGCTCCTACGAGCAGTACTTC. Its protein product is CSARDVGPSSYEQYF.

In this sample, this clonotype turned up many times. The V and J genes are TRBV25-1 and TRBJ1-1; D unresolved. The CDR3 consists of 13 residues. Trimming left V 2 bases short and J 0 bases short, with 4 bases between. Germline V gives CDR1 MGHDK, CDR2 SYGVNS. In DNA form, the CDR3 reads TGTGCCAGCAGTGAACAGTTGAACACTGAAGCTTTCTTT. Amino acids: CASSEQLNTEAFF.

This clonotype has a count of ten or more. The chain links TRBV2 to TRBJ1-5; D is perhaps TRBD1 (5 bases). Trimming stripped 6 bases from V and 2 bases from J, with 14 bases between. The germline CDR1 and CDR2 sequences are SNHLY and FYNNEI. This CDR3 has 15 residues. CDR3 protein: CASRRRGGGNQPQHF. The CDR3 DNA is TGTGCCAGCAGGCGGCGGGGCGGAGGCAATCAGCCCCAGCATTTT.

The CDR3 loop reads CATSSDSNPSPQHF. CDR3 in DNA: TGTGCCACCAGCAGTGACAGTAACCCCTCACCCCAGCATTTT. The chain uses TRBV15 and TRBJ1-5; maybe TRBD1 (5 bases). Trimming shortened V by 3 bases and J by 10 bases, and 16 bases separated the two germline ends. From germline, CDR1 is LNHNV and CDR2 YYDKDF (reference sequence). This CDR3 has 14 residues.

This clonotype was seen many times. The chain uses TRBV9 and TRBJ1-1; D is undetermined. The V gene lost 0 bases and the J gene lost 0 bases, with 9 bases spanning the gap. The CDR3 is 15 amino acids. Germline loops: CDR1 SGDLS, CDR2 YYNGEE. CDR3 sequence: CASSVAAQLNTEAFF. DNA for the CDR3: TGTGCCAGCAGCGTAGCGGCCCAGCTGAACACTGAAGCTTTCTTT.

A few counts support this clonotype. The chain links TRBV20-1 to TRBJ1-1, with no clear D. This CDR3 is 14 amino acids long. Germline V gene data show CDR1 as DFQATT and CDR2 as SNEGSKA (reference sequence). The V and J ends lost 1 base and 5 bases respectively, with 14 bases between them. Here the CDR3 reads CSARGAGMVTEAFF. In DNA form, the CDR3 reads TGCAGTGCTAGAGGAGCCGGGATGGTTACTGAAGCTTTCTTT.

This clonotype was recorded once. The V gene is TRBV2, the J gene TRBJ1-5, with unresolved D. The V gene's germline CDR1 is SNHLY and CDR2 FYNNEI. This CDR3 is built from 13 residues. Trimming shortened V by 7 bases and J by 6 bases, and 13 bases separated the two germline ends. The CDR3 nucleotides are TGTGCCAGCATGAGGGAGGAGGCTCAGCCCCAGCATTTT. The encoded protein is CASMREEAQPQHF.

The chain is built from TRBV20-1 and TRBJ1-4, with D possibly being TRBD1 (6 bases). The ends were cut back, 6 bases at V and 8 bases at J, with 22 bases in the middle. The CDR3 contains 15 residues. Germline V CDR1 and CDR2: DFQATT, SNEGSKA (reference sequence). CDR3 DNA sequence: TGCAGTGCGCTTACTAGCGGGGGCCAAGAGGAAAAACTGTTTTTT. Protein: CSALTSGGQEEKLFF.

The chain uses TRBV24-1 and TRBJ1-2; 8 positions agree with TRBD1. This CDR3 spans 15 amino acids. Germline V lookup: CDR1 KGHDR, CDR2 SFDVKD. With 3 bases clipped from V and 6 bases from J, the junction kept 8 bases outside the gene matches. The CDR3, as DNA: TGTGCCACCAGTGATGCCGACAGGGGAGACGATGGCTACACCTTC. The encoded protein is CATSDADRGDDGYTF.

The chain has TRBV10-3 and TRBJ2-7; 8 bases align to TRBD1. The V segment lost 10 bases and the J segment 0 bases; nucleotides outside the gene matches: 11. The CDR3 consists of 15 residues. From germline, CDR1 is ENHRY and CDR2 SYGVKD. The CDR3 reads CASRPGTGSSYEQYF. In DNA, the CDR3 is TGTGCCAGCAGACCCGGGACAGGTAGCTCCTACGAGCAGTACTTC.

The table lists this clonotype with many counts. This chain uses TRBV7-8 with TRBJ1-6; D gene uncertain. V was clipped by 7 bases and J by 7 bases, with 5 bases between them. The CDR3 is 11 amino acids. Germline V gives CDR1 SGHVS, CDR2 FQNEAQ. The CDR3 DNA sequence: TGTGCCAGCACGGAGAATTCACCCCTCCACTTT. Residues: CASTENSPLHF.

This rearrangement joins TRBV29-1 to TRBJ2-5, with D possibly being TRBD2 (5 bases). The ends were cut back, 5 bases at V and 4 bases at J, with 11 bases in the middle. CDR1 is SQVTM, CDR2 ANQGSEA, per germline. This CDR3 region has 12 residues. The chain's CDR3 is CSVSEGRETQYF. CDR3 coding DNA: TGCAGCGTTTCCGAGGGCAGAGAGACCCAGTACTTC.